The subject of this entry is one T cell receptor (beta chain). The target antigen is unknown. The data belong to a study of Graves' ophthalmopathy and Graves' hyperthyroidism. General study points: Appearing in blood as well were most expanded thyroid clonotypes above 0.001 frequency.

CDR3 regions of TCR beta were amplified from RNA transcripts. First-round RT-PCR used HTBI primers; second-round multiplex PCR followed. From the multiplex PCR reads, TCRdb called clonotypes with MiXCR, one entry per CDR3 protein. The data contain about 160,000 distinct CDR3 sequences, over 35% of them singletons. The CDR3 totals 14 residues. CDR1 MNHEY and CDR2 SVGAGI come from the germline V gene. Trimming took off 2 bases at V and 3 bases at J, with 11 bases between the two ends. In donors with ophthalmopathy, activity was moderate-to-severe, with CAS ≥3, NOSPECS ≥4 and duration under 3 months. Other autoimmune diseases, uncontrolled infections, pregnancy or lactation excluded patients from enrollment. Patients were diagnosed from clinical symptoms, serum thyroxine, TRAb, thyroid ultrasound and orbital computed tomography.

The chain has TRBV6-5 and TRBJ2-7; D is possibly TRBD2 (6 bases). This TCR was sampled from a woman aged 40 to 50 with Graves' ophthalmopathy. Sequences were obtained from peripheral blood. The CDR3 protein is CASSYGDSLYEQYF. The CDR3 DNA reads TGTGCCAGCAGTTACGGGGACTCCCTCTACGAGCAGTACTTC.